A selection of T cell receptor beta chains follows, all from one sample in a study of control samples from healthy donors and cancer patients. TCRdb's copy holds only in-frame clones and misses some; the assay was immunoSEQ multiplex PCR. Among 90,000 to 100,000 clones listed, 75% to 85% were seen once. Sequences were obtained from blood. All receptors derive from a woman in her twenties or thirties in good health. Each CDR3 is given with its conserved first and last residue. Each record gives: CDR3 length, clone size, J gene, D gene, V gene, CDR3 DNA, CDR3 protein. D genes are given only for firm matches. Rows may omit the clone size; those that give it use once, few, many or a size class.

len: 13; abundance: .; j_gene: TRBJ1-1; d_gene: .; v_gene: TRBV3-1/TRBV3-2; CDR3nt: TGTGCCAGCAGCCAAGACGGGGTCACTGAAGCTTTCTTT; CDR3aa: CASSQDGVTEAFF
len: 13; abundance: .; j_gene: TRBJ2-7; d_gene: .; v_gene: TRBV23-1; CDR3nt: TGCGCCAGCAGTCAATGTAGGGTACACGAGCAGTACTTC; CDR3aa: CASSQCRVHEQYF
len: 14; abundance: few; j_gene: TRBJ1-5; d_gene: .; v_gene: TRBV30; CDR3nt: TGTGCCTGGAGTCTAGCCAGTAGCAATCAGCCCCAGCATTTT; CDR3aa: CAWSLASSNQPQHF
len: 13; abundance: .; j_gene: TRBJ1-2; d_gene: .; v_gene: TRBV4-3; CDR3nt: TGCGCCAGCAGCCAGCCGGGGTCCTATGGCTACACCTTC; CDR3aa: CASSQPGSYGYTF
len: 14; abundance: .; j_gene: TRBJ1-2; d_gene: TRBD1; v_gene: TRBV19; CDR3nt: TGTGCCAGTAGTAACCCCGACAGGGGGCTCGGCTACACCTTC; CDR3aa: CASSNPDRGLGYTF
len: 14; abundance: .; j_gene: TRBJ2-1; d_gene: TRBD1; v_gene: TRBV23-1; CDR3nt: TGCGCCAGCGGAAGGACAGGGAATACAATGAAGGTGTTCTTC; CDR3aa: CASGRTGNTMKVFF
len: 14; abundance: .; j_gene: TRBJ1-1; d_gene: .; v_gene: TRBV10-1; CDR3nt: TGCGCCAGCAGGAGAGACGCCACGGGTGGGGAAGCTTTCTTT; CDR3aa: CASRRDATGGEAFF
len: 14; abundance: .; j_gene: TRBJ2-1; d_gene: .; v_gene: TRBV5-5; CDR3nt: TGTGCCAGCAGCTTGGAAATAGGGGTAGGTGAGCAGTTCTTC; CDR3aa: CASSLEIGVGEQFF
len: 14; abundance: .; j_gene: TRBJ1-3; d_gene: .; v_gene: TRBV4-3; CDR3nt: TGCGCCAGCAGCCAAGAGGGGGTTCAGAACACCATATATTTT; CDR3aa: CASSQEGVQNTIYF
len: 12; abundance: .; j_gene: TRBJ1-2; d_gene: .; v_gene: TRBV3-1/TRBV3-2; CDR3nt: TGTGCCAGCAGCCAAGTGAATTTTGGCTACACCTTC; CDR3aa: CASSQVNFGYTF
len: 12; abundance: many; j_gene: TRBJ2-3; d_gene: .; v_gene: TRBV7-9; CDR3nt: TGTGCCAGCAGCCCCGAATCAGATACGCAGTATTTT; CDR3aa: CASSPESDTQYF
len: 13; abundance: once; j_gene: TRBJ2-5; d_gene: .; v_gene: TRBV6-5; CDR3nt: TGTGCCAGCAGTTACTCGATAGAAGAGACCCAGTACTTC; CDR3aa: CASSYSIEETQYF
len: 15; abundance: .; j_gene: TRBJ2-1; d_gene: TRBD1; v_gene: TRBV5-6; CDR3nt: TGTGCCAGCAGCTTACCAGGGGGCTTCTACAATGAGCAGTTCTTC; CDR3aa: CASSLPGGFYNEQFF
len: 13; abundance: once; j_gene: TRBJ1-1; d_gene: .; v_gene: TRBV18; CDR3nt: TGTGCCAGCTCAGGGAAAACGAACACTGAAGCTTTCTTT; CDR3aa: CASSGKTNTEAFF
len: 12; abundance: .; j_gene: TRBJ2-7; d_gene: .; v_gene: TRBV30; CDR3nt: TGTGCCTGGAGTGACAGGGCGGACGAGCAGTACTTC; CDR3aa: CAWSDRADEQYF
len: 16; abundance: .; j_gene: TRBJ2-3; d_gene: TRBD2; v_gene: TRBV3-1/TRBV3-2; CDR3nt: TGTGCCAGCAGCCTCCGACTAGCGGGGGTCACAGATACGCAGTATTTT; CDR3aa: CASSLRLAGVTDTQYF
len: 14; abundance: medium-sized; j_gene: TRBJ2-1; d_gene: .; v_gene: TRBV10-1; CDR3nt: TGCGCCAGCAGTGAGGGACTATTGGGGAATGAGCAGTTCTTC; CDR3aa: CASSEGLLGNEQFF
len: 14; abundance: .; j_gene: TRBJ1-2; d_gene: .; v_gene: TRBV5-4; CDR3nt: TGTGCCAGCAGCTTGCCGAATAGTAACTATGGCTACACCTTC; CDR3aa: CASSLPNSNYGYTF
len: 23; abundance: .; j_gene: TRBJ2-5; d_gene: TRBD2; v_gene: TRBV12-5; CDR3nt: TGTGCTAGTGGTTTGGTGCCCCCGGGACTAGCGGGGGGGCGGCTTACCAACCAAGAGACCCAGTACTTC; CDR3aa: CASGLVPPGLAGGRLTNQETQYF
len: 13; abundance: few; j_gene: TRBJ2-1; d_gene: .; v_gene: TRBV5-5; CDR3nt: TGTGCCAGCAGCTTCCATTGGGACGATGAGCAGTTCTTC; CDR3aa: CASSFHWDDEQFF
len: 15; abundance: .; j_gene: TRBJ1-1; d_gene: TRBD1; v_gene: TRBV5-1; CDR3nt: TGCGCCAGCAGCCACCGACAGGGTCGGAACACTGAAGCTTTCTTT; CDR3aa: CASSHRQGRNTEAFF
len: 14; abundance: .; j_gene: TRBJ1-2; d_gene: .; v_gene: TRBV9; CDR3nt: TGTGCCAGCAGCGCCCTATCGGACGGCTATGGCTACACCTTC; CDR3aa: CASSALSDGYGYTF
len: 14; abundance: .; j_gene: TRBJ1-5; d_gene: TRBD1; v_gene: TRBV2; CDR3nt: TGTGCCAGCAGCCCCCAAAGGGGGCGACAGCCCCAGCATTTT; CDR3aa: CASSPQRGRQPQHF
len: 20; abundance: .; j_gene: TRBJ1-5; d_gene: .; v_gene: TRBV23-1; CDR3nt: TGCGCCAGCAGTCAACTCAGGGAGACCAGCAACCCCCATAGCAATCAGCCCCAGCATTTT; CDR3aa: CASSQLRETSNPHSNQPQHF
len: 15; abundance: .; j_gene: TRBJ1-4; d_gene: .; v_gene: TRBV5-1; CDR3nt: TGCGCCAGCCGCGAGGTTGGGCTCCAGGGGGAAAAACTGTTTTTT; CDR3aa: CASREVGLQGEKLFF
len: 13; abundance: .; j_gene: TRBJ1-1; d_gene: .; v_gene: TRBV11-3; CDR3nt: TGTGCCAGCAGCTTAGACCGTGATACTGAAGCTTTCTTT; CDR3aa: CASSLDRDTEAFF
len: 15; abundance: .; j_gene: TRBJ2-3; d_gene: .; v_gene: TRBV7-2; CDR3nt: TGTGCCAGCAGCGGTTCTGGGGGGCCCGCGGATACGCAGTATTTT; CDR3aa: CASSGSGGPADTQYF
len: 17; abundance: .; j_gene: TRBJ2-1; d_gene: TRBD1; v_gene: TRBV5-1; CDR3nt: TGCGCCAGCAGCTTCGAGCCACAGGGGGCCTCCTACAATGAGCAGTTCTTC; CDR3aa: CASSFEPQGASYNEQFF
len: 17; abundance: .; j_gene: TRBJ1-6; d_gene: TRBD1; v_gene: TRBV6-6; CDR3nt: TGTGCCAGCAGTCGAGACAGGGGGGCAATACATAATTCACCCCTCCACTTT; CDR3aa: CASSRDRGAIHNSPLHF
len: 17; abundance: .; j_gene: TRBJ2-3; d_gene: TRBD2; v_gene: TRBV5-6; CDR3nt: TGTGCCAGCAGCTTGGCCCCGACTAGCGGGGTTGGAGATACGCAGTATTTT; CDR3aa: CASSLAPTSGVGDTQYF
len: 15; abundance: .; j_gene: TRBJ1-5; d_gene: .; v_gene: TRBV2; CDR3nt: TGTGCCAGCAGTGAGGGTGGGGGGAGCAATCAGCCCCAGCATTTT; CDR3aa: CASSEGGGSNQPQHF
len: 15; abundance: few; j_gene: TRBJ2-1; d_gene: .; v_gene: TRBV27; CDR3nt: TGTGCCAGCAGCGAAAGGGCACTCCCAATAAACGAGCAGTTCTTC; CDR3aa: CASSERALPINEQFF
len: 13; abundance: .; j_gene: TRBJ2-1; d_gene: .; v_gene: TRBV9; CDR3nt: TGTGCCAGCAGCGTAGTTTCAGGAAATGAGCAGTTCTTC; CDR3aa: CASSVVSGNEQFF
len: 15; abundance: .; j_gene: TRBJ1-2; d_gene: .; v_gene: TRBV19; CDR3nt: TGTGCCAGTACCCCCCAAGGGATCGCTAACTATGGCTACACCTTC; CDR3aa: CASTPQGIANYGYTF
len: 14; abundance: .; j_gene: TRBJ2-3; d_gene: TRBD1; v_gene: TRBV29-1; CDR3nt: TGCAGCGTTGAAAGTTGGACAGGGACAGATACGCAGTATTTT; CDR3aa: CSVESWTGTDTQYF
len: 13; abundance: .; j_gene: TRBJ1-5; d_gene: TRBD1; v_gene: TRBV6-5; CDR3nt: TGTGCCAGCAGGGGACAGGGAGGTCAGCCCCAGCATTTT; CDR3aa: CASRGQGGQPQHF
len: 14; abundance: .; j_gene: TRBJ2-3; d_gene: TRBD1; v_gene: TRBV5-1; CDR3nt: TGCGCCAGCAGCCGACAGGGAACGACAGATACGCAGTATTTT; CDR3aa: CASSRQGTTDTQYF
len: 17; abundance: .; j_gene: TRBJ2-7; d_gene: TRBD1; v_gene: TRBV3-1/TRBV3-2; CDR3nt: TGTGCCAGCCCCAGACAACAGGGGGCGGGAAGTTCGCACGAGCAGTACTTC; CDR3aa: CASPRQQGAGSSHEQYF
len: 13; abundance: .; j_gene: TRBJ1-1; d_gene: .; v_gene: TRBV29-1; CDR3nt: TGCAGCGCCTCACAGGGAACTTACACTGAAGCTTTCTTT; CDR3aa: CSASQGTYTEAFF
len: 15; abundance: .; j_gene: TRBJ1-1; d_gene: .; v_gene: TRBV11-2; CDR3nt: TGTGCCAGCAGCCGAACCGGGTGGGGGGACACTGAAGCTTTCTTT; CDR3aa: CASSRTGWGDTEAFF
len: 14; abundance: few; j_gene: TRBJ1-3; d_gene: .; v_gene: TRBV18; CDR3nt: TGTGCCAGCTCACCAGATGGCTCTGGAAACACCATATATTTT; CDR3aa: CASSPDGSGNTIYF
len: 16; abundance: .; j_gene: TRBJ2-1; d_gene: .; v_gene: TRBV19; CDR3nt: TGTGCCAGTAGTATAGAAACTAGCCACTCCTACAATGAGCAGTTCTTC; CDR3aa: CASSIETSHSYNEQFF
len: 14; abundance: .; j_gene: TRBJ2-1; d_gene: .; v_gene: TRBV5-8; CDR3nt: TGTGCCAGCAGAGCGGGCTGGGCCTACAATGAGCAGTTCTTC; CDR3aa: CASRAGWAYNEQFF
len: 12; abundance: .; j_gene: TRBJ1-2; d_gene: TRBD1; v_gene: TRBV25-1; CDR3nt: TGTGCCAGCAGTGAATTGAGGACAGGAATCCTCTTC; CDR3aa: CASSELRTGILF
len: 18; abundance: .; j_gene: TRBJ2-2; d_gene: .; v_gene: TRBV7-2; CDR3nt: TGTGCCAGCAGCTTAAAGGCCAGGGGGCGGGGGTCCACCGGGGAGCTGTTTTTT; CDR3aa: CASSLKARGRGSTGELFF
len: 15; abundance: .; j_gene: TRBJ1-2; d_gene: TRBD1; v_gene: TRBV7-2; CDR3nt: TGTGCCAGCAACCTCCGACAGGGAGAGTTGGGCGGCTACACCTTC; CDR3aa: CASNLRQGELGGYTF
len: 13; abundance: few; j_gene: TRBJ1-4; d_gene: .; v_gene: TRBV12-3/TRBV12-4; CDR3nt: TGTGCCAGCAGTTTTCAGGCTAATGAAAAACTGTTTTTT; CDR3aa: CASSFQANEKLFF
len: 15; abundance: few; j_gene: TRBJ2-2; d_gene: TRBD1; v_gene: TRBV9; CDR3nt: TGTGCCAGCAGCGTAGAAGCAGGGGGTGGCGGGGAGCTGTTTTTT; CDR3aa: CASSVEAGGGGELFF
len: 15; abundance: .; j_gene: TRBJ2-7; d_gene: TRBD1; v_gene: TRBV5-4; CDR3nt: TGTGCCAGCAGCCAGGGAAACAGGGGCGACTACGAGCAGTACTTC; CDR3aa: CASSQGNRGDYEQYF
len: 15; abundance: .; j_gene: TRBJ1-5; d_gene: TRBD1; v_gene: TRBV19; CDR3nt: TGTGCCAGTAGCGATAGGAGCAGGGGGTTTCAGCCCCAGCATTTT; CDR3aa: CASSDRSRGFQPQHF
len: 14; abundance: .; j_gene: TRBJ2-6; d_gene: .; v_gene: TRBV19; CDR3nt: TGTGCCAGTACTCCCATGCGAGGTGGGGCCGTCCTGACTTTC; CDR3aa: CASTPMRGGAVLTF
len: 16; abundance: .; j_gene: TRBJ2-1; d_gene: .; v_gene: TRBV7-2; CDR3nt: TGTGCCAGCAGCCCCCCCAACCGGGTTCGGTACAATGAGCAGTTCTTC; CDR3aa: CASSPPNRVRYNEQFF
len: 14; abundance: few; j_gene: TRBJ2-1; d_gene: TRBD2; v_gene: TRBV24-1; CDR3nt: TGTGCCACCAGTGATTCGTTCCGGGGGGATGAGCAGTTCTTC; CDR3aa: CATSDSFRGDEQFF
len: 12; abundance: .; j_gene: TRBJ1-2; d_gene: .; v_gene: TRBV15; CDR3nt: TGTGCCACCAGCAGCCTAACGCGGGGCTACACCTTC; CDR3aa: CATSSLTRGYTF
len: 14; abundance: .; j_gene: TRBJ2-3; d_gene: .; v_gene: TRBV29-1; CDR3nt: TGCAGCGTTGAAGAGGGGACGAGCACAGATACGCAGTATTTT; CDR3aa: CSVEEGTSTDTQYF
len: 14; abundance: .; j_gene: TRBJ1-1; d_gene: TRBD1; v_gene: TRBV10-3; CDR3nt: TGTGCCATCAGGGACAGGGGCGTGAACACTGAAGCTTTCTTT; CDR3aa: CAIRDRGVNTEAFF
len: 16; abundance: .; j_gene: TRBJ2-7; d_gene: TRBD2; v_gene: TRBV7-2; CDR3nt: TGTGCCAGCAGCTTAGCGCCGGGACTAGCGGACTACGAGCAGTACTTC; CDR3aa: CASSLAPGLADYEQYF
len: 16; abundance: .; j_gene: TRBJ1-2; d_gene: .; v_gene: TRBV4-3; CDR3nt: TGCGCCAGCAGCCAAGACTCAGGGGCGACCCCGTGGGGCTACACCTTC; CDR3aa: CASSQDSGATPWGYTF